This T cell receptor (beta chain) was profiled in a study of T cell clones after liver transplantation. As for the study in general: Samples came from ITN030ST, which attempted immunosuppression withdrawal within 2 years of liver transplantation.

Study findings and constraints: Migration into the graft, not deletion, may explain lost graft donor-reactive T cells.

Of note for this clone: Its antigen remains unidentified.

The method was immunoSEQ multiplex PCR; TCRdb's version includes in-frame clones alone and lacks a portion of them. The sample lists about 120,000 clones, 90% occurring once. Germline values: CDR1 LNHDA, CDR2 SQIVND (reference sequence). The CDR3 contains 16 residues. V was clipped by 8 bases and J by 4 bases; unmatched bases: 13. The chain is built from TRBV19 and TRBJ2-5, with 10 bases fitting TRBD2. This receptor was identified in a human patient who received a liver transplant. The graft donor may account for some of the T cells. The sequencing used CD4+ T cells from blood, collected 12 months after liver transplant. The CDR3 region is CASLASGSSTGETQYF. The CDR3 DNA reads as TGTGCCAGTTTGGCTAGCGGGAGTAGTACGGGAGAGACCCAGTACTTC.